The rows below give T cell receptor beta chains drawn from one sample of a study of Ad26.COV2.S vaccination and SARS-CoV-2 variants. Sequencing was performed with immunoSEQ multiplex PCR; in TCRdb, only in-frame clones are kept and a portion is missing. The table shows around 450,000 clones, with approximately 90% occurring only once. The sequencing used peripheral blood, collected in a trial of Ad26.COV2.S vaccine versus placebo. These receptors were obtained from a person aged 18-60 years who received the Ad26.COV2.S COVID-19 vaccine or a placebo. Both conserved end residues are part of each CDR3. A D gene is named only where the DNA matches it firmly. A row's size may be missing; if present it is once, few, many or a size class.

TRBD1	-	TRBV6-2/TRBV6-3	TRBJ2-6	TGTGCCAGCAGTCCAAATGTCCGACAGGGTGGGGCCAACGTCCTGACTTTC	CASSPNVRQGGANVLTF
-	-	TRBV11-3	TRBJ2-2	TGTGCCAGCAGCTTGGGGGGACAATCAGGGGAGCTGTTTTTT	CASSLGGQSGELFF
TRBD2	-	TRBV23-1	TRBJ2-6	TGCGCCAGCAGTCTAAGCCCGGGAGGTTCAGGGGCCAACGTCCTGACTTTC	CASSLSPGGSGANVLTF
-	-	TRBV4-1	TRBJ1-1	TGCGCCAGCAGCCAAGGTAGGGGCGCTGAAGCTTTCTTT	CASSQGRGAEAFF
TRBD1	-	TRBV4-3	TRBJ1-3	TGCGCCAGCAGCCAAGGACCCGTGGGACAGGGCTCTGGAAACACCATATATTTT	CASSQGPVGQGSGNTIYF
-	-	TRBV28	TRBJ2-5	TGTGCCAGCACCGTGGAGGGTGTGGAGACCCAGTACTTC	CASTVEGVETQYF
-	once	TRBV5-4	TRBJ2-3	TGTGCCAGCAGCTCCTACAGGGATAGCACAGATACGCAGTATTTT	CASSSYRDSTDTQYF
-	-	TRBV27	TRBJ2-5	TGTGCCAGCTCCTCCTCCGGGGTCGAGACCCAGTACTTC	CASSSSGVETQYF
-	-	TRBV7-2	TRBJ2-3	TGTGCCAGCAGCGGGCGGGACGGGGACGGCACAGATACGCAGTATTTT	CASSGRDGDGTDTQYF
-	-	TRBV9	TRBJ2-7	TGTGCCAGCAGCGTAGTTTGGGCGGGCGAGCAGTACTTC	CASSVVWAGEQYF
-	-	TRBV2	TRBJ2-7	TGTGCCAGCAGCCGACAGGCCGGCGGCGAGCAGTACTTC	CASSRQAGGEQYF
TRBD1	-	TRBV6-2/TRBV6-3	TRBJ1-2	TGTGCCAGCAGTAGGGACAGGGCGGACTATGGCTACACCTTC	CASSRDRADYGYTF
TRBD2	-	TRBV7-2	TRBJ2-7	TGTGCCAGCAGCTCCACGGGGGGTTACGAGCAGTACTTC	CASSSTGGYEQYF
-	-	TRBV25-1	TRBJ1-3	TGTGCCAGCACCGGCGGTGTTTCTGGAAACACCATATATTTT	CASTGGVSGNTIYF
-	-	TRBV19	TRBJ1-1	TGTGCCAGTAGTACCGTCCCCGGGGGGAACACTGAAGCTTTCTTT	CASSTVPGGNTEAFF
-	-	TRBV4-1	TRBJ2-2	TGCGCCAGCAGCCTTTCAGGCGGGTCAACCACCGGGGAGCTGTTTTTT	CASSLSGGSTTGELFF
-	-	TRBV2	TRBJ2-2	TGTGCCAGCAGTGCCTCCGGAAAAGACACCACCGGGGAGCTGTTTTTT	CASSASGKDTTGELFF
-	-	TRBV29-1	TRBJ2-3	TGCAGCGCGTACCGAAGAGGCACAGATACGCAGTATTTT	CSAYRRGTDTQYF
TRBD1	-	TRBV6-2/TRBV6-3	TRBJ1-2	TGTGCCAGCAGTGCCAGGGGGGCTAACTATGGCTACACCTTC	CASSARGANYGYTF
TRBD1	-	TRBV5-1	TRBJ1-1	TGCGCCAGCAGCTCTGGGACAGGGGGGAGCGGCACTGAAGCTTTCTTT	CASSSGTGGSGTEAFF
-	-	TRBV29-1	TRBJ2-7	TGCAGCGTTGCCACGGCGCCGGGCTACGAGCAGTACTTC	CSVATAPGYEQYF
-	once	TRBV7-3	TRBJ2-3	TGTGCCAGCAGTTCTAGCGTAGGAAGCACAGATACGCAGTATTTT	CASSSSVGSTDTQYF
-	-	TRBV6-5	TRBJ1-5	TGTGCCAGCAGTTCGGCAGGGGGCAATCAGCCCCAGCATTTT	CASSSAGGNQPQHF
-	-	TRBV11-3	TRBJ2-3	TGTGCCAGCAGCATAGGGACCCCAGATACGCAGTATTTT	CASSIGTPDTQYF
-	-	TRBV28	TRBJ1-2	TGTGCCAGCAGTTTAAGGGATAGCTACACCTTC	CASSLRDSYTF
-	-	TRBV28	TRBJ1-3	TGTGCCAACAGTCCAACCCCGACGGGCTCCTACTCTGGAAACACCATATATTTT	CANSPTPTGSYSGNTIYF
-	-	TRBV7-6	TRBJ2-1	TGTGCCAGCAGCCAAACGGGCAATGAGCAGTTCTTC	CASSQTGNEQFF
TRBD1	-	TRBV4-3	TRBJ2-2	TGCGCCAGCAGCCAAGATCGTGGACAGGGGGATTGGACCGGGGAGCTGTTTTTT	CASSQDRGQGDWTGELFF
TRBD1	few	TRBV7-3	TRBJ1-5	TGTGCCAGCAGCTTAACGTCCCGGGACAGGGCCGTTAATAGCAATCAGCCCCAGCATTTT	CASSLTSRDRAVNSNQPQHF
TRBD1	-	TRBV7-9	TRBJ2-2	TGTGCCAGCAGCTTTCAGGGGGCCGGGGAGCTGTTTTTT	CASSFQGAGELFF
TRBD2	-	TRBV13	TRBJ2-1	TGTGCCAGCAGCTTAGGGCGGGGGGGCGTCAATGAGCAGTTCTTC	CASSLGRGGVNEQFF
-	once	TRBV12-5	TRBJ2-3	TGTGCTAGTGGTTTGGGGGTATCTGGCACAGATACGCAGTATTTT	CASGLGVSGTDTQYF
TRBD1	-	TRBV5-1	TRBJ2-1	TGCGCCAGCAGCCCCGGACAGGGGCCCTACAATGAGCAGTTCTTC	CASSPGQGPYNEQFF
-	-	TRBV4-3	TRBJ1-2	TGCGCCAGCAGCCAGGCGCAGGGGAGCTATGGCTACACCTTC	CASSQAQGSYGYTF
TRBD2	-	TRBV13	TRBJ2-5	TGTGCCAGCAGCGGACTAGCGGGGGGATCAGAGACCCAGTACTTC	CASSGLAGGSETQYF
-	-	TRBV16	TRBJ2-7	TGTGCCAGCAGCCAACCCGGGACCTTGGCTCCCTACGAGCAGTACTTC	CASSQPGTLAPYEQYF
-	-	TRBV21-1	TRBJ2-2	TGTGCCAGCAGCAAAGCGCTCTGCACCGGGGAGCTGTTTTTT	CASSKALCTGELFF
-	-	TRBV2	TRBJ2-3	TGTGCCAGCAGGGAACCGGCACCCGCGCAGTATTTT	CASREPAPAQYF
-	many	TRBV2	TRBJ1-2	TGTGCCAGCAAGGGGGGACGGGGGCAGCGCTCGAACTATGGCTACACCTTC	CASKGGRGQRSNYGYTF
TRBD1	-	TRBV2	TRBJ1-2	TGTGCCAGCAGCGGGACAGGGGCCTATGGCTACACCTTC	CASSGTGAYGYTF
-	-	TRBV28	TRBJ1-1	TGTGCCAGCAGTAGACTACAGGGCCGAGGGAACACTGAAGCTTTCTTT	CASSRLQGRGNTEAFF
TRBD1	-	TRBV28	TRBJ1-1	TGTGCCAGCAGTTCCCCCGGACAGGGGGCGTTGGCTGAAGCTTTCTTT	CASSSPGQGALAEAFF
-	-	TRBV28	TRBJ2-1	TGTGCCAGCAGACTGCTTAGCTCCTACAATGAGCAGTTCTTC	CASRLLSSYNEQFF
TRBD2	-	TRBV6-5	TRBJ2-2	TGTGCCAGCCGGGGGGGGGAGAACACCGGGGAGCTGTTTTTT	CASRGGENTGELFF
TRBD1	-	TRBV7-9	TRBJ2-3	TGTGCCAGCAGCCCCCGACAGGGTGGGGGAGATACGCAGTATTTT	CASSPRQGGGDTQYF
-	-	TRBV19	TRBJ2-2	TGTGCCAGTAGTATGATGGGGGGGCACATGGCGAACACCGGGGAGCTGTTTTTT	CASSMMGGHMANTGELFF
-	-	TRBV9	TRBJ1-1	TGTGCCAGCAGCGGAGGACGGATGAACACTGAAGCTTTCTTT	CASSGGRMNTEAFF
-	-	TRBV6-2/TRBV6-3	TRBJ2-1	TGTGCCAGCAGTTATGGGGGAACCTACAATGAGCAGTTCTTC	CASSYGGTYNEQFF
TRBD1	-	TRBV6-6	TRBJ2-1	TGTGCCAGCAGTTACTACGGGACAGGTTACAATGAGCAGTTCTTC	CASSYYGTGYNEQFF
TRBD1	once	TRBV28	TRBJ1-5	TGTGCCAGCAGGCAGGGACAGGGAGGCAATCAGCCCCAGCATTTT	CASRQGQGGNQPQHF
-	-	TRBV29-1	TRBJ2-2	TGCAGCGTTGAAAGAGATGCCGGGGAGCTGTTTTTT	CSVERDAGELFF
-	-	TRBV7-3	TRBJ2-2	TGTGCCAGCAGCGCCAGGGGTAGCGTGACAGTCGGGGAGCTGTTTTTT	CASSARGSVTVGELFF
-	-	TRBV28	TRBJ2-5	TGTGCCAGCAGCAACGGGGGAGAAGAGACCCAGTACTTC	CASSNGGEETQYF
-	-	TRBV7-9	TRBJ2-6	TGTGCCAGCAGCAGAGAGTCTGGGGCCAACGTCCTGACTTTC	CASSRESGANVLTF
-	-	TRBV5-6	TRBJ1-4	TGTGCCAGCAGCTTTGACAGGTTCAATGAAAAACTGTTTTTT	CASSFDRFNEKLFF